The 26 T cell receptor beta chains given below trace back to one sample, sequenced in a study of T cell repertoires in cytomegalovirus infection. Antigen specificity for these receptors is unknown. MiXCR, applied by TCRdb to the reads, yields one record per CDR3 protein. The table includes roughly 180,000 distinct CDR3 sequences, about 20% detected once. Sample: CD8+ T cells from cultured PBMCs, taken from culture after CMV antigen stimulation. These receptor sequences come from a human donor in good health (CMV status not recorded). Some clones in this sample may be carry-over from other donors' samples.

This clonotype has a handful of counts. The V gene is TRBV2, the J gene TRBJ1-1; D perhaps matches TRBD1 (6 bases). CDR1 is SNHLY and CDR2 is FYNNEI in the germline V gene. The CDR3 extends over 11 amino acids. Trimming left V 6 bases short and J 6 bases short, with 8 bases between. This CDR3 reads CASSRGPEAFF. In DNA form, the CDR3 reads TGTGCCAGCAGCAGGGGACCTGAAGCTTTCTTT.

The chain recombines TRBV7-8 with TRBJ1-1; 8 nucleotides line up with TRBD1. The CDR3 is made up of 14 amino acids. The V and J ends lost 5 bases and 1 base, in that order; junction bases with no gene match: 3. CDR1 is SGHVS, CDR2 FQNEAQ, per germline. CDR3 DNA sequence: TGTGCCAGCAGCGGGACAGGCAGGAACACTGAAGCTTTCTTT. It codes for CASSGTGRNTEAFF.

V usage is TRBV12-3 or TRBV12-4 and J usage is TRBJ2-5; a weak D match, TRBD2 (5 bases). This CDR3 spans 14 amino acids. Trimming pared 6 bases from V and 2 bases from J, leaving 13 bases between. CDR3 bases: TGTGCCAGCAGGTTCGTGGGAGAGCAAGAGACCCAGTACTTC. Protein: CASRFVGEQETQYF.

The rearrangement uses TRBV29-1 and TRBJ1-4; D may be TRBD1 (6 bases). This CDR3 has 13 amino acids. Trimming removed 4 bases at V and 4 bases at J, with 10 bases between. Germline V CDR1 and CDR2: SQVTM, ANQGSEA. This chain's CDR3 is CSVGGGRNEKLFF. DNA for the CDR3: TGCAGCGTTGGGGGGGGCCGTAATGAAAAACTGTTTTTT.

In this sample, this clonotype turned up a few times. CDR3 nucleotide sequence: TGCGCCAGCACCTATCCGCCGTCGCCCTCTGGAAACACCATATATTTT. This codes for CASTYPPSPSGNTIYF. The rearrangement uses TRBV10-2 and TRBJ1-3; the D is unclear. The CDR3 length is 16 residues. Deletions cut 7 bases from V and 0 bases from J, with 16 bases between. CDR1 and CDR2 (germline): WSHSY, SAAADI.

This clonotype was counted a single time. The rearrangement joins TRBV28 to TRBJ2-5, with D possibly being TRBD1 (6 bases). The CDR3 totals 14 residues. The germline gives CDR1 MDHEN, CDR2 SYDVKM. The V end lost 3 bases, the J end lost 2 bases, and 10 bases lay between the germline ends. The CDR3 reads CASSLRDTQETQYF. CDR3 nucleotides: TGTGCCAGCAGTTTGAGGGACACTCAAGAGACCCAGTACTTC.

This chain uses TRBV7-2 with TRBJ2-7; 8 nucleotides match TRBD1. This CDR3 spans 14 amino acids. Per the germline V gene, CDR1 is SGHTA and CDR2 is FQGNSA. The junction had 2 bases not matched to a gene; V was cut back by 2 bases and J by 2 bases. CDR3 sequence reads: CASSLPDRAYEQYF. CDR3 coding DNA: TGTGCCAGCAGCTTACCGGACAGGGCCTACGAGCAGTACTTC.

This clonotype has a handful of counts. This CDR3 is CASSLERTNEQFF. In DNA, the CDR3 is TGTGCCAGCAGCTTAGAGCGGACCAATGAGCAGTTCTTC. This chain links TRBV7-2 with TRBJ2-1; tentatively, D is TRBD2 (5 bases). The CDR3 is 13 residues long. Between the trimmed V and J ends, which lost 1 base and 6 bases, there was a span of 7 bases. CDR1 is SGHTA and CDR2 is FQGNSA in the germline V gene.

Only a few counts were recorded for this clonotype. V and J are TRBV12-3 or TRBV12-4 and TRBJ2-1; 12 nucleotides align to TRBD2. The ends lost 4 bases at V and 6 bases at J; junction bases unmatched: 7. This CDR3 spans 16 amino acids. The CDR3 loop reads CASSSLAGGPLNEQFF. Here the CDR3 DNA reads TGTGCCAGCAGTTCCCTAGCGGGGGGGCCTCTCAATGAGCAGTTCTTC.

The chain uses TRBV6-2 or TRBV6-3 and TRBJ2-2; no firm D call. V was trimmed by 2 bases and J by 6 bases, leaving 13 bases between them. The CDR3 runs 15 residues. The V gene's germline CDR1 is MNHEY and CDR2 SVGEGT. The CDR3, as DNA: TGTGCCAGCAGTTACGGTCTAGACGATCCCGGGGAGCTGTTTTTT. Its translation: CASSYGLDDPGELFF.

This clonotype was observed a few times. The J gene is TRBJ2-7, the V gene TRBV4-2; D is uncertain. In germline, CDR1 is LGHNA, CDR2 YNFKEQ. V dropped 3 bases and J dropped 3 bases, with 15 bases sitting between them. CDR3 length: 15 amino acids. The CDR3 sequence is CASSQSGSGDYEQYF. Here the CDR3 DNA reads TGTGCCAGCAGCCAGTCCGGGTCTGGGGACTACGAGCAGTACTTC.

The gene calls are TRBV7-3 and TRBJ2-7, with D possibly TRBD2 on 5 matching bases. Germline-derived CDR1 and CDR2 are SGHTA and FQGTGA. Trimming shortened V by 5 bases and J by 3 bases, and 11 bases separated the two germline ends. The CDR3 extends over 13 amino acids. The CDR3 nucleotides are TGTGCCAGCAGCCCCCAAACTAGCTACGAGCAGTACTTC. Translated, it gives CASSPQTSYEQYF.

In its sample, this clonotype was seen a few times. This chain joins TRBV6-1 and TRBJ2-7; D perhaps matches TRBD1 (5 bases). This CDR3 contains 14 residues. Trimming took off 7 bases at V and 0 bases at J, with 13 bases between the two ends. Germline CDR1 and CDR2: MNHNS and SASEGT. The CDR3 is CASTKKGVSYEQYF. The CDR3 DNA reads TGTGCCAGCACCAAAAAAGGGGTCTCCTACGAGCAGTACTTC.

This clonotype occurred a few times. J is TRBJ2-5 and V is TRBV12-3 or TRBV12-4; D gene uncertain. The CDR3 sequence is 11 residues long. Trimming shortened V by 1 base and J by 12 bases, and 9 bases separated the two germline ends. The CDR3, as DNA: TGTGCCAGCAGTTTAGGTCCTGGGAAGTACTTC. This gives the protein CASSLGPGKYF.

The chain carries TRBV10-3 and TRBJ2-7; TRBD1 matches 12 bases. This CDR3 is 16 amino acids long. V lost 4 bases, J lost 7 bases, and 11 bases stayed unmatched. Germline V gene sequence: CDR1 ENHRY, CDR2 SYGVKD. The CDR3, as DNA: TGTGCCATCAGTGGGGACAGGGGGCTGGGTCTGGGTGAGCAGTACTTC. It yields the protein CAISGDRGLGLGEQYF.

The rearrangement joins TRBV7-2 to TRBJ2-3; 8 bases match TRBD2. Germline-derived CDR1 and CDR2 are SGHTA and FQGNSA. V was pared by 8 bases and J by 0 bases, with 7 bases of the junction left unmatched. The CDR3 is 15 amino acids. The CDR3 DNA sequence: TGTGCCAGCGGCGGCGGGGGGCAAAGCACAGATACGCAGTATTTT. As protein: CASGGGGQSTDTQYF. Full variable domain (rest looked up from reference TRBV7-2 and TRBJ2-3): GAGVSQSPSNKVTEKGKDVELRCDPISGHTALYWYRQSLGQGLEFLIYFQGNSAPDKSGLPSDRFSAERTGGSVSTLTIQRTQQEDSAVYLCASGGGGQSTDTQYFGPGTRLTVL.

The rearrangement joins TRBV12-3 or TRBV12-4 to TRBJ2-5, with D tentatively TRBD1 (6 bases). Trimming cost V 5 bases and J 5 bases, with 15 bases left between them. This CDR3 spans 14 amino acids. The DNA for the CDR3 is TGTGCCAGCAGTGCACAGGGATTTGGGGAGACCCAGTACTTC. Translated, it gives CASSAQGFGETQYF.

This clonotype was counted at least ten times. This chain joins TRBV2 and TRBJ2-7, with 9 positions matching TRBD1. The CDR3 consists of 13 residues. Germline CDR1 reads SNHLY; CDR2 reads FYNNEI. The V segment lost 10 bases and the J segment 7 bases; nucleotides outside the gene matches: 11. The CDR3 sequence is CAMSTGGRREQYF. The CDR3 DNA reads as TGTGCCATGTCGACAGGGGGACGTCGAGAGCAGTACTTC.

In its sample, this clonotype was seen a few times. The chain employs TRBV28 and TRBJ1-2, with a tentative D call TRBD1 (6 bases). Looked up from germline, CDR1 is MDHEN and CDR2 is SYDVKM. The CDR3 length is 14 residues. The germline V and J ends were trimmed by 6 bases and 4 bases, with 15 bases remaining between them. DNA for the CDR3: TGTGCCAGCAGCATCCAGGGGCTAGGCTATGGCTACACCTTC. Amino acids: CASSIQGLGYGYTF.

This chain links TRBV6-2 or TRBV6-3 with TRBJ1-5; TRBD1 might be the D (6 bases). V lost 6 bases, J lost 4 bases, and 10 bases lay in between. This CDR3 contains 13 residues. Germline V gives CDR1 MNHEY, CDR2 SVGEGT. The CDR3 region has the DNA TGTGCCAGCAGCGTACAGGGTAATCAGCCCCAGCATTTT. Translation: CASSVQGNQPQHF.

This clonotype appeared a few times. The gene calls are TRBV2 and TRBJ2-1, with 8 bases that match TRBD2. This CDR3 has 13 amino acids. The V segment lost 6 bases and the J segment 6 bases; nucleotides outside the gene matches: 4. The V gene's germline CDR1 is SNHLY and CDR2 FYNNEI. CDR3 DNA: TGTGCCAGCAGGGGCGGGGGGCTCAATGAGCAGTTCTTC. It specifies CASRGGGLNEQFF.

This clonotype was observed a few times. The V and J genes are TRBV7-9 and TRBJ2-7; D could derive from TRBD1 or TRBD2 (6 bases each). This CDR3 is built from 15 residues. Deletions cut 11 bases from V and 3 bases from J, with 23 bases between. Germline-derived CDR1 and CDR2 are SEHNR and FQNEAQ (reference sequence). The CDR3 loop is CAGRVERGASYEQYF. The CDR3, as DNA: TGTGCCGGCCGAGTTGAGAGGGGGGCGAGCTACGAGCAGTACTTC.

This clonotype was picked up a small number of times. This rearrangement joins TRBV7-9 to TRBJ1-1; 8 nucleotides agree with TRBD1. V was clipped by 5 bases and J by 3 bases; unmatched bases: 5. The CDR3 is 14 amino acids. The germline CDR1 and CDR2 sequences are SEHNR and FQNEAQ (reference sequence). The DNA for the CDR3 is TGTGCCAGCAGCCCCGACAGGGGATACACTGAAGCTTTCTTT. Protein sequence: CASSPDRGYTEAFF.

The genes are TRBV20-1 and TRBJ2-3; D remains unclear. This CDR3 has 11 residues. Germline CDR1 DFQATT, CDR2 SNEGSKA (reference sequence). CDR3 amino acids: CSPSSTDTQYF. Here the CDR3 DNA reads TGCAGCCCGTCTAGCACAGATACGCAGTATTTT.

This chain connects TRBV14 to TRBJ2-3; D perhaps matches TRBD1 (6 bases). V was clipped by 4 bases and J by 4 bases, with 12 bases between them. This CDR3 comprises 14 residues. Germline V gives CDR1 SGHDN, CDR2 FVKESK. The CDR3 region has the DNA TGTGCCAGCAGCCTCCAGGGGCTCCCAGATACGCAGTATTTT. Its protein is CASSLQGLPDTQYF.

This clonotype has just a few counts. This sequence joins TRBV7-8 and TRBJ2-5; D unresolved. CDR3 length: 13 residues. Germline CDR1 SGHVS, CDR2 FQNEAQ. V was clipped by 7 bases and J by 2 bases, with 11 bases between them. The CDR3 DNA reads as TGTGCCAGCATCCCGCAGAATCAAGAGACCCAGTACTTC. Its protein is CASIPQNQETQYF.